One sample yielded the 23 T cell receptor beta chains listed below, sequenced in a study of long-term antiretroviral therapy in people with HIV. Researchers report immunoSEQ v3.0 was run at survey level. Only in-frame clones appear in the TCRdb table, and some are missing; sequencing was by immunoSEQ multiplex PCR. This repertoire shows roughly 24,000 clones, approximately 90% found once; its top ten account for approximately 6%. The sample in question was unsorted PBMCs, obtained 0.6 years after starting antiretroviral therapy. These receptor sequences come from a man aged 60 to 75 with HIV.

The CDR3 DNA follows: TGTGCCAGCAGCGTAGCCCCTCTTGACAGGGGATACGAGCAGTACTTC. Translating it yields CASSVAPLDRGYEQYF. The rearrangement joins TRBV9 to TRBJ2-7; TRBD1 aligns across 8 bases. Trimming removed 0 bases from V and 4 bases from J; junction bases left unmatched: 9. The CDR3 loop spans 16 amino acids. CDR1 SGDLS and CDR2 YYNGEE come from the germline V gene.

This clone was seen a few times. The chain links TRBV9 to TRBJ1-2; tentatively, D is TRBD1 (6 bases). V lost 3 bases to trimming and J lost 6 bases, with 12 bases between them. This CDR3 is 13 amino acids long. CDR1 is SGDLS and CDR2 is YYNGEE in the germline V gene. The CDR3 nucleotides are TGTGCCAGCAGCGCCCAGGGGTATCATGGCTACACCTTC. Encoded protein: CASSAQGYHGYTF.

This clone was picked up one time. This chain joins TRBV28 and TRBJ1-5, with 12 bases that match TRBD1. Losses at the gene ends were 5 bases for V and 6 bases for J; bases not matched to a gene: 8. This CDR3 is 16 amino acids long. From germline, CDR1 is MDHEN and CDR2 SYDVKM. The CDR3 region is CASSGDRGRYGQPQHF. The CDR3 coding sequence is TGTGCCAGCAGTGGGGACAGGGGGCGATATGGTCAGCCCCAGCATTTT.

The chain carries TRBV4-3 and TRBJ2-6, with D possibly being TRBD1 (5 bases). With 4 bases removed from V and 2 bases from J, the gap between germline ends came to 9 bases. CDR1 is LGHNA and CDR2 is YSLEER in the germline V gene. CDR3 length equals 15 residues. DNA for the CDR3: TGCGCCAGCAGCCCCGGACAACCTGGGGCCAACGTCCTGACTTTC. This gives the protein CASSPGQPGANVLTF.

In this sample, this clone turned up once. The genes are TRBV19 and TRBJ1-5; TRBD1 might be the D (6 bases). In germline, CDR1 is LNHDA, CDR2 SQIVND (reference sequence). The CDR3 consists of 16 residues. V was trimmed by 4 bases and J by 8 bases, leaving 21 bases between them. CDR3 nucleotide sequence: TGTGCCAGTAGTAGGTGGGGGGCCCATAAGCGGGAGCCCCAGCATTTT. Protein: CASSRWGAHKREPQHF.

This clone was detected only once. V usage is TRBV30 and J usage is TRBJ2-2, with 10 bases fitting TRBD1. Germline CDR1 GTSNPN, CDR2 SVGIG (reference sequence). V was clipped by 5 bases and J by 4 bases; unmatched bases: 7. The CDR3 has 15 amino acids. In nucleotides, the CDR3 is TGTGCCTGGTTCCCCCGGGACAGGGGCACCGGGGAGCTGTTTTTT. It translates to CAWFPRDRGTGELFF.

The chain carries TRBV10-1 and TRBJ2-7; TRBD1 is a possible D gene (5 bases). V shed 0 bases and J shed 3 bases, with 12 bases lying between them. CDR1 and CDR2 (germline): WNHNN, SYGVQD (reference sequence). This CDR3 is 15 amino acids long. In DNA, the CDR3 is TGCGCCAGCAGTGAGTCAGCAGGGTCCGGCTACGAGCAGTACTTC. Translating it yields CASSESAGSGYEQYF.

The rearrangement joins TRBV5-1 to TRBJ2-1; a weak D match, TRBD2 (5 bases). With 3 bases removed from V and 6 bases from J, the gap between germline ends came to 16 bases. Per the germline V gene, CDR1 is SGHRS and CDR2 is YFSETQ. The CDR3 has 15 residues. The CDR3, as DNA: TGCGCCAGCAGCTCCATCCGGGATACCCCCAATGAGCAGTTCTTC. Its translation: CASSSIRDTPNEQFF.

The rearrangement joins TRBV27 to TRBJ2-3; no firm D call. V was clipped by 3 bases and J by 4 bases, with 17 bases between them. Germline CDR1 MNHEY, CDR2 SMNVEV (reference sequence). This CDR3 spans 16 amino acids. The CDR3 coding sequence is TGTGCCAGCAGTTTCGACTCACTCGGGCCGGCAGATACGCAGTATTTT. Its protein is CASSFDSLGPADTQYF.

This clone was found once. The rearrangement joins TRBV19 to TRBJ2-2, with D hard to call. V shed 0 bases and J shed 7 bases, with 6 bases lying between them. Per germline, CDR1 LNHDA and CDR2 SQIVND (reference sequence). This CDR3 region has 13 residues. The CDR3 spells CASSIDRIGELFF. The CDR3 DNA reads TGTGCCAGTAGTATAGATCGTATCGGGGAGCTGTTTTTT.

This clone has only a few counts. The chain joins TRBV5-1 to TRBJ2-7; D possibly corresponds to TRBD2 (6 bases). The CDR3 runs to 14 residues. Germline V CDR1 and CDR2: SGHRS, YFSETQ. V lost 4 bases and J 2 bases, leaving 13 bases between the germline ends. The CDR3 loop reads CASSGRYGPYEQYF. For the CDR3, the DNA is TGCGCCAGCAGCGGGAGGTACGGTCCCTACGAGCAGTACTTC.

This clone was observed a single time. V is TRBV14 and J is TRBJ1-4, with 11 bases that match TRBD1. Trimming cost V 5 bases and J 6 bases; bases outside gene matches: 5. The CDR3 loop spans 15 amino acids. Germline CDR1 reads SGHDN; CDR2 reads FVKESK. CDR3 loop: CASSRRTGGDEKLFF. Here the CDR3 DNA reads TGTGCCAGCAGCAGGCGGACAGGGGGCGATGAAAAACTGTTTTTT. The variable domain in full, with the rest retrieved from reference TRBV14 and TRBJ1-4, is EAGVTQFPSHSVIEKGQTVTLRCDPISGHDNLYWYRRVMGKEIKFLLHFVKESKQDESGMPNNRFLAERTGGTYSTLKVQPAELEDSGVYFCASSRRTGGDEKLFFGSGTQLSVL.

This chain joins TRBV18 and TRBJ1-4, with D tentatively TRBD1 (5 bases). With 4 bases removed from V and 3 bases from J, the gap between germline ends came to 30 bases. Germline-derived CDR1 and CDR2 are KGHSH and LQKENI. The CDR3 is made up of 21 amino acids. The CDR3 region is CASSLWAEPLGTADSNEKLFF. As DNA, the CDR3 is TGTGCCAGCTCACTCTGGGCCGAGCCACTCGGGACCGCCGACTCTAATGAAAAACTGTTTTTT.

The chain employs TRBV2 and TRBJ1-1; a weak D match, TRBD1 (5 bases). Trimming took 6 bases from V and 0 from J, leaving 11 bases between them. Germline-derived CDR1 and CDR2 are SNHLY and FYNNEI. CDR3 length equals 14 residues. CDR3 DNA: TGTGCCAGCAGGAGGGGAGATTTGAACACTGAAGCTTTCTTT. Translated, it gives CASRRGDLNTEAFF.

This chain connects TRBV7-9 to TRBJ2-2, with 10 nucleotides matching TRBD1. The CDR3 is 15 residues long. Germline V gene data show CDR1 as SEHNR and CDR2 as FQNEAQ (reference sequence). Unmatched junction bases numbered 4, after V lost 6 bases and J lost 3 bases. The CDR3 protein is CASRPGTGDTGELFF. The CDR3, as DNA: TGTGCCAGCAGGCCCGGGACAGGGGACACCGGGGAGCTGTTTTTT.

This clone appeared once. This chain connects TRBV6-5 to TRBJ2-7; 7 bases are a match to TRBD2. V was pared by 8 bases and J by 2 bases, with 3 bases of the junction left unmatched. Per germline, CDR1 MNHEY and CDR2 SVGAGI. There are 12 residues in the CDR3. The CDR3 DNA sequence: TGTGCCAGCCTGGGGGGGGCCTACGAGCAGTACTTC. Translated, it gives CASLGGAYEQYF.

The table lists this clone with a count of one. CDR3 residues: CAISGTQGSEQFF. The CDR3 nucleotides read TGTGCCATCAGTGGTACACAGGGGAGTGAGCAGTTCTTC. This sequence joins TRBV10-3 and TRBJ2-1, with 7 bases aligning to TRBD1. Germline CDR1 reads ENHRY; CDR2 reads SYGVKD. CDR3 length equals 13 residues. The ends lost 4 bases at V and 9 bases at J; junction bases unmatched: 6.

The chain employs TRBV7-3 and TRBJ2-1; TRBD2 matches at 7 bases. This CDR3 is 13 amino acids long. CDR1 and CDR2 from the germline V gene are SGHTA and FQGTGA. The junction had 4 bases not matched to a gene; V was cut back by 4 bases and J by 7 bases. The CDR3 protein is CASSSGLVNEQFF. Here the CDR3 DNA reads TGTGCCAGCAGCTCCGGACTAGTTAATGAGCAGTTCTTC.

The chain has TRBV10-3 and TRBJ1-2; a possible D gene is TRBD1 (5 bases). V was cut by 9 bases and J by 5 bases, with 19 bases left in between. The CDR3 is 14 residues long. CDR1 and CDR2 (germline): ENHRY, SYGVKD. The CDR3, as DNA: TGTGCCATTGCGATCGGGTTGGGGGATTATGGCTACACCTTC. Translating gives CAIAIGLGDYGYTF.

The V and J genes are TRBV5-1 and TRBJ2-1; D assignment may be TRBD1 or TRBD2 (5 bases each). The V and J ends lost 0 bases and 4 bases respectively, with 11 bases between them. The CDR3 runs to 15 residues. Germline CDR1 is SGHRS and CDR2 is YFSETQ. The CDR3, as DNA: TGCGCCAGCAGCTTGGAGGGACCTCGTTACAATGAGCAGTTCTTC. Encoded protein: CASSLEGPRYNEQFF.

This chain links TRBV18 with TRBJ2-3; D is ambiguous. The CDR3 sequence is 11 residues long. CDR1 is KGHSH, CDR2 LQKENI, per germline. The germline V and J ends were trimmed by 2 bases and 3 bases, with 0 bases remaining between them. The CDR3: CASSPTDTQYF. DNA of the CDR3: TGTGCCAGCTCACCAACAGATACGCAGTATTTT.

In DNA form, the CDR3 reads TGTGCCAGTAGTCGGGACGGCTACGAGCAGTACTTC. Its translation is CASSRDGYEQYF. This chain uses TRBV19 with TRBJ2-7; D may be TRBD1 or TRBD2 (5 bases each). Germline loops: CDR1 LNHDA, CDR2 SQIVND (reference sequence). This CDR3 is 12 amino acids long. The germline V and J ends were trimmed by 5 bases and 3 bases, with 8 bases remaining between them.

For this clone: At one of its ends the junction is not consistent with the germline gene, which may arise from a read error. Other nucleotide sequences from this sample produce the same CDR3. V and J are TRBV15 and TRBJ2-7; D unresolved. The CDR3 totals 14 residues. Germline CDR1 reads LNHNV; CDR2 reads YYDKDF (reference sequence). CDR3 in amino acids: CATSRDGYSYEQYF. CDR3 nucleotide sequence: TGTGCCACCAGCAGAGACGGGTACTCCTACGAGCAGTATTTC.